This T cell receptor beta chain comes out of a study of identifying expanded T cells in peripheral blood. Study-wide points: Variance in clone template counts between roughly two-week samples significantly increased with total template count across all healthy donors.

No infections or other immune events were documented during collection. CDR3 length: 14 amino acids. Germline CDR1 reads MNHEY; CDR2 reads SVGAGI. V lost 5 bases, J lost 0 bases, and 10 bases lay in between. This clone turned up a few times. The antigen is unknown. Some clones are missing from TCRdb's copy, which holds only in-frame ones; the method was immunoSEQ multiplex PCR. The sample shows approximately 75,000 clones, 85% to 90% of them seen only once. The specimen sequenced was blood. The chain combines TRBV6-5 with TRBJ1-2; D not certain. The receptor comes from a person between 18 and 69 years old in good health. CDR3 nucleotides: TGTGCCAGCAGTAAGGTGGGAACTAACTATGGCTACACCTTC. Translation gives CASSKVGTNYGYTF.